These T cell receptor beta chains were read from a single sample in a study of tumor-infiltrating lymphocytes in localized non-small cell lung cancer. The protocol was immunoSEQ multiplex PCR, while the TCRdb copy is restricted to in-frame clones and leaves out a portion. The data show about 12,000 clones, about 83% seen once. Sequenced sample: lung tumor tissue. The source is a human donor with non-small cell lung cancer. The CDR3 runs from the conserved cysteine through the conserved F or W. D genes are given only for firm matches. Clone sizes are given selectively: once, few, many, or a class where the clone is expanded.

j_gene,v_gene,abundance,len,d_gene,CDR3aa,CDR3nt
TRBJ1-2,TRBV27,NA,16,NA,CASSLTNRVNIYGYTF,TGTGCCAGCAGTTTAACGAACAGGGTGAACATCTATGGCTACACCTTC
TRBJ1-2,TRBV5-1,NA,15,TRBD1,CASSLGDSPNYGYTF,TGCGCCAGCAGCTTAGGGGACAGCCCTAACTATGGCTACACCTTC
TRBJ2-5,TRBV2,NA,14,NA,CASTQAGKQETQYF,TGTGCCAGCACCCAAGCCGGGAAGCAAGAGACCCAGTACTTC
TRBJ2-7,TRBV28,NA,12,NA,CASRRLVNEQYF,TGTGCCAGCAGACGACTAGTGAACGAGCAGTACTTC
TRBJ2-3,TRBV11-2,NA,13,NA,CASSLDGLDTQYF,TGTGCCAGCAGCTTAGATGGCCTAGATACGCAGTATTTT
TRBJ2-2,TRBV5-4,NA,15,TRBD1,CASSLGQVETGELFF,TGTGCCAGCAGCCTTGGACAGGTTGAGACCGGGGAGCTGTTTTTT
TRBJ2-7,TRBV11-3,NA,16,TRBD2,CASSPTGTSGAYEQYF,TGTGCCAGCAGCCCGACCGGGACTAGCGGGGCATACGAGCAGTACTTC
TRBJ2-1,TRBV27,NA,16,NA,CASSLSWGLRYNEQFF,TGTGCCAGCAGTTTATCGTGGGGGCTGAGGTACAATGAGCAGTTCTTC
TRBJ2-3,TRBV9,NA,18,TRBD1,CASSSRDSPRWGTDTQYF,TGTGCCAGCAGCTCAAGGGACAGCCCAAGGTGGGGCACAGATACGCAGTATTTT
TRBJ1-3,TRBV30,NA,12,NA,CAWKKGGNTIYF,TGTGCCTGGAAGAAGGGGGGAAACACCATATATTTT
TRBJ1-2,TRBV7-6,NA,15,NA,CASSSTRGGYYGYTF,TGTGCCAGCAGCTCTACGAGGGGGGGATACTATGGCTACACCTTC
TRBJ2-3,TRBV5-4,few,13,NA,CASSTDPSSTQYF,TGTGCCAGCAGCACCGACCCGTCATCCACGCAGTATTTT
TRBJ1-1,TRBV9,few,17,TRBD1,CASSDNRDRGSNTEAFF,TGTGCCAGCAGCGATAACCGGGACAGGGGATCGAACACTGAAGCTTTCTTT
TRBJ2-3,TRBV5-1,NA,14,NA,CAPRGKREKDTQYF,TGCGCCCCCCGAGGGAAACGGGAAAAAGATACGCAGTATTTT
TRBJ2-3,TRBV2,NA,14,NA,CASSKGTISDTQYF,TGTGCCAGCAGTAAAGGAACTATATCAGATACGCAGTATTTT
TRBJ1-2,TRBV14,few,12,NA,CASSQLRSGYTF,TGTGCCAGCAGCCAACTACGAAGTGGCTACACCTTC
TRBJ2-1,TRBV5-1,NA,16,TRBD1,CASSSFPGTVGNEQFF,TGCGCCAGCAGCTCCTTCCCCGGGACAGTTGGGAATGAGCAGTTCTTC
TRBJ1-2,TRBV6-1,NA,14,NA,CASSEQALRYGYTF,TGTGCCAGCAGTGAACAGGCCTTGAGGTATGGCTACACCTTC
TRBJ2-2,TRBV10-3,NA,17,TRBD1,CAITRQRDRSNTGELFF,TGTGCCATCACCCGGCAAAGGGACAGGTCAAACACCGGGGAGCTGTTTTTT
TRBJ2-4,TRBV13,NA,15,NA,CASSSKELAKNIQYF,TGTGCCAGCAGCTCAAAAGAATTAGCCAAAAACATTCAGTACTTC
TRBJ2-3,TRBV11-2,once,12,NA,CASSLVEDTQYF,TGTGCCAGCAGCCTGGTAGAAGATACGCAGTATTTT
TRBJ1-1,TRBV7-2,NA,15,TRBD1,CASSLDNRGNSEAFF,TGTGCCAGCAGCTTAGATAACAGGGGGAATTCTGAAGCTTTCTTT
TRBJ2-4,TRBV10-3,once,12,NA,CAISEQGNIQYF,TGTGCCATCAGTGAGCAGGGAAACATTCAGTACTTC
TRBJ2-1,TRBV5-1,NA,14,NA,CASSLEDRRDEQFF,TGCGCCAGCAGCTTGGAGGACCGAAGGGATGAGCAGTTCTTC
TRBJ2-7,TRBV9,NA,15,TRBD1,CASSVAGTGVYEQYF,TGTGCCAGCAGCGTAGCCGGGACAGGGGTCTACGAGCAGTACTTC
TRBJ1-6,TRBV9,NA,15,NA,CASSVGEGWNSPLHF,TGTGCCAGCAGCGTAGGTGAGGGCTGGAATTCACCCCTCCACTTT
TRBJ2-1,TRBV5-1,NA,15,TRBD2,CASSGGLASYNEQFF,TGCGCCAGCAGCGGGGGACTAGCCTCCTACAATGAGCAGTTCTTC
TRBJ2-5,TRBV28,NA,15,TRBD2,CASSLYGGAQETQYF,TGTGCCAGCAGTTTATACGGGGGGGCTCAAGAGACCCAGTACTTC
TRBJ2-7,TRBV28,NA,13,NA,CASFSGHHYEQYF,TGTGCCAGCTTCTCTGGGCATCACTACGAGCAGTACTTC